Given below is one T cell receptor beta chain in context. Its antigen is still unknown. Using immunoSEQ multiplex PCR, the repertoire was profiled, and TCRdb retains in-frame clones only, with some absent. The sample lists about 70,000 clones, around 80% occurring once. This entry comes from a study of OX40 agonist ivuxolimab in advanced cancers. Overall study context: Ivuxolimab, an antibody acting as an agonist of OX40 (CD134), was used to treat patients.

Study outcomes and limitations: On average, CD8+ T cells showed a greater number of expanded clones than CD4+. Certain nonresponding patients likewise had low normalized T-cell clonal expansion.

The germline V and J ends were trimmed by 3 bases and 2 bases, with 9 bases remaining between them. Germline V CDR1 and CDR2: SGHDT, YYEEEE. This CDR3 comprises 13 residues. The sequence was obtained from an adult with an advanced solid tumor such as melanoma, head and neck, liver or kidney cancer. The genes are TRBV5-6 and TRBJ2-7; no clear D. Specimen: CD4+ or CD8+ T cells sorted from blood, collected in a trial of the OX40 agonist ivuxolimab. CDR3 nucleotide sequence: TGTGCCAGCAGCTCTCCAGTAACCTACGAGCAGTACTTC. Residues: CASSSPVTYEQYF.